Listed below are T cell receptor beta chains from one sample, sequenced in a study of OX40 agonist ivuxolimab in advanced cancers. Profiling relied on immunoSEQ multiplex PCR, and the TCRdb table lists in-frame clones only, not all of them. The data hold roughly 60,000 clones, with around 84% observed a single time. Sample: CD4+ or CD8+ T cells sorted from blood, taken in a trial of the OX40 agonist ivuxolimab. These receptor sequences come from an adult with an advanced solid tumor such as melanoma, head and neck, liver or kidney cancer. The CDR3 runs from the conserved cysteine through the conserved F or W. A D gene is named only where the DNA matches it firmly. Some rows mark clone size as missing; the rest say once, few, many or name a class of expanded clone.

D gene	clone size	V gene	J gene	CDR3 protein	CDR3 DNA
NA	few	TRBV5-1	TRBJ2-2	CASSLAATHSGELFF	TGCGCCAGCAGCTTGGCCGCCACGCACAGCGGGGAGCTGTTTTTT
NA	NA	TRBV19	TRBJ2-6	CASRKRRTAGANVLTF	TGTGCCAGTAGGAAGAGACGGACTGCTGGGGCCAACGTCCTGACTTTC
NA	once	TRBV5-5	TRBJ2-3	CASRTGPDTQYF	TGTGCCAGCAGAACAGGGCCAGATACGCAGTATTTT
NA	once	TRBV7-2	TRBJ2-3	CASSSIRGHGDTQYF	TGTGCCAGCAGCTCGATCAGGGGTCACGGAGATACGCAGTATTTT
TRBD2	NA	TRBV5-4	TRBJ2-3	CASSSPLAGARADTQYF	TGTGCCAGCAGCTCCCCACTAGCGGGGGCCCGGGCAGATACGCAGTATTTT
NA	NA	TRBV18	TRBJ2-7	CASSKTESYEQYF	TGTGCCAGCTCAAAGACGGAATCCTACGAGCAGTACTTC
NA	NA	TRBV7-8	TRBJ1-1	CASSSHPNTEAFF	TGTGCCAGCAGCTCCCACCCGAACACTGAAGCTTTCTTT
TRBD2	NA	TRBV7-8	TRBJ2-5	CASSLRLAGGSIQETQYF	TGTGCCAGCAGCCTCCGACTAGCGGGAGGTTCTATCCAAGAGACCCAGTACTTC
NA	NA	TRBV30	TRBJ1-6	CAWISAEEFSPLHF	TGTGCCTGGATCTCGGCGGAGGAGTTTTCACCCCTCCACTTT
NA	NA	TRBV2	TRBJ2-4	CASSEGRAKNIQYF	TGTGCCAGCAGTGAAGGCAGAGCCAAAAACATTCAGTACTTC
NA	NA	TRBV7-7	TRBJ2-5	CASSLAAGAETQYF	TGTGCTAGCAGCTTAGCAGCGGGCGCGGAGACCCAGTACTTC
NA	NA	TRBV11-2	TRBJ2-7	CASNIPQPGSYEQYF	TGTGCCAGCAACATTCCCCAGCCCGGGTCCTACGAGCAGTACTTC
NA	NA	TRBV27	TRBJ1-5	CASWRGGSNQPQHF	TGTGCCAGCTGGAGGGGGGGGAGCAATCAGCCCCAGCATTTT
NA	NA	TRBV2	TRBJ2-1	CASREGVNEQFF	TGTGCCAGCAGGGAGGGTGTTAATGAGCAGTTCTTC
NA	once	TRBV7-8	TRBJ2-3	CASSPSATDTQYF	TGTGCCAGCAGCCCTTCGGCCACAGATACGCAGTATTTT
NA	NA	TRBV5-1	TRBJ2-5	CASSLKLGQETQYF	TGCGCCAGCAGCTTGAAGCTAGGCCAAGAGACCCAGTACTTC
NA	NA	TRBV5-1	TRBJ2-7	CASSLGGEPPREQYF	TGCGCCAGCAGCTTAGGGGGGGAACCCCCGCGGGAGCAGTACTTC
NA	NA	TRBV6-1	TRBJ1-2	CASSDPVRISGRYGYTF	TGTGCCAGCAGTGACCCCGTCCGGATCTCCGGCAGGTATGGCTACACCTTC
NA	NA	TRBV5-4	TRBJ1-6	CASSLGTPTGGFSPLHF	TGTGCCAGCAGCTTGGGGACTCCCACGGGGGGGTTTTCACCCCTCCACTTT
TRBD1	NA	TRBV18	TRBJ1-1	CASSPTGQGAGTEAFF	TGTGCCAGCTCACCAACGGGACAGGGGGCTGGGACTGAAGCTTTCTTT
TRBD2	NA	TRBV5-8	TRBJ2-3	CAVRQTSGRTDTQYF	TGTGCAGTAAGGCAGACTAGCGGGAGAACAGATACGCAGTATTTT
NA	NA	TRBV19	TRBJ1-4	CASSMEDFTNEKLFF	TGTGCCAGTAGTATGGAAGACTTCACTAATGAAAAACTGTTTTTT
TRBD1	NA	TRBV29-1	TRBJ2-1	CSVEDARGPLNEQFF	TGCAGCGTTGAAGATGCCAGGGGGCCTTTGAATGAGCAGTTCTTC
NA	NA	TRBV14	TRBJ2-6	CASSQERMMSRANVLTF	TGTGCCAGCAGCCAGGAACGGATGATGTCGCGAGCCAACGTCCTGACTTTC
NA	NA	TRBV23-1	TRBJ2-1	CASRKGGEQFF	TGCGCCAGCAGAAAAGGAGGGGAGCAGTTCTTC
TRBD1	once	TRBV6-5	TRBJ1-4	CASSYRTGKNEKLFF	TGTGCCAGCAGTTACCGGACAGGGAAAAATGAAAAACTGTTTTTT
NA	once	TRBV28	TRBJ2-5	CASFSRYGGKKETQYF	TGTGCCAGCTTCAGCCGCTATGGGGGGAAGAAAGAGACCCAGTACTTC
NA	NA	TRBV2	TRBJ2-3	CASSENPRGDTQYF	TGTGCCAGCAGTGAAAACCCCAGAGGGGATACGCAGTATTTT
TRBD1	NA	TRBV27	TRBJ1-2	CASSLNTRTGVYGYTF	TGTGCCAGCAGTTTGAACACCCGGACAGGGGTCTATGGCTACACCTTC
TRBD1	NA	TRBV2	TRBJ1-1	CASSRRGPEAFF	TGTGCCAGCAGCCGCAGGGGGCCTGAAGCTTTCTTT
NA	NA	TRBV30	TRBJ1-5	CAWSAGTHSNQPQHF	TGTGCCTGGAGTGCCGGGACTCATAGCAATCAGCCCCAGCATTTT
TRBD2	NA	TRBV10-1	TRBJ2-7	CASSEYREGEQYF	TGCGCCAGCAGTGAGTATAGGGAGGGCGAGCAGTACTTC
NA	NA	TRBV18	TRBJ1-1	CASSLRDLNTEAFF	TGTGCCAGCTCGCTCAGGGACTTGAACACTGAAGCTTTCTTT
NA	NA	TRBV7-3	TRBJ2-2	CASSLTDSNTGELFF	TGTGCCAGCAGCTTGACAGACTCGAACACCGGGGAGCTGTTTTTT
TRBD1	NA	TRBV10-3	TRBJ1-2	CAISESRAGTGQRDFYGYTF	TGTGCCATCAGTGAGTCAAGGGCCGGGACAGGACAAAGGGATTTCTATGGCTACACCTTC
TRBD2	NA	TRBV23-1	TRBJ2-1	CASSHPRGGDYNEQFF	TGCGCCAGCAGTCACCCCCGGGGGGGGGATTACAATGAGCAGTTCTTC
NA	NA	TRBV9	TRBJ1-3	CASSVRGGSGNTIYF	TGTGCCAGCAGCGTAAGAGGGGGAAGTGGAAACACCATATATTTT
NA	NA	TRBV15	TRBJ1-4	CATSRAGRSDEKLFF	TGTGCCACCAGCAGAGCCGGCAGATCCGATGAAAAACTGTTTTTT
NA	NA	TRBV6-5	TRBJ2-1	CAAQGSSYNEQFF	TGTGCCGCCCAGGGGAGCTCCTACAATGAGCAGTTCTTC
TRBD1	once	TRBV6-5	TRBJ1-1	CASSYTGGVGEAFF	TGTGCCAGCAGTTACACAGGGGGCGTGGGTGAAGCTTTCTTT
NA	NA	TRBV4-1	TRBJ2-6	CASSQDPAGGSSGANVLTF	TGCGCCAGCAGCCAAGACCCGGCAGGAGGCAGCTCTGGGGCCAACGTCCTGACTTTC
NA	NA	TRBV2	TRBJ2-7	CASSDWRDEQYF	TGTGCCAGCAGTGATTGGCGAGACGAGCAGTACTTC
NA	once	TRBV11-2	TRBJ2-7	CASSFGLTYEQYF	TGTGCCAGCAGCTTCGGGTTGACCTACGAGCAGTACTTC
TRBD1	NA	TRBV5-8	TRBJ2-1	CASSLDRAYNEQFF	TGTGCCAGCTCCCTGGACAGGGCCTACAATGAGCAGTTCTTC
TRBD2	NA	TRBV2	TRBJ2-5	CASSEARELGKTQYF	TGTGCCAGCAGTGAAGCGCGGGAGCTCGGAAAGACCCAGTACTTC
NA	NA	TRBV6-5	TRBJ1-2	CASFTGNYGYTF	TGTGCCAGCTTTACAGGGAACTATGGCTACACCTTC
TRBD2	NA	TRBV2	TRBJ2-7	CASAGVAYEQYF	TGTGCCTCAGCGGGAGTGGCGTACGAGCAGTACTTC
NA	NA	TRBV11-1	TRBJ2-3	CASSLGWVGVDTQYF	TGTGCCAGCAGCTTAGGGTGGGTGGGGGTTGATACGCAGTATTTT
TRBD1	NA	TRBV12-5	TRBJ2-5	CASGLGEQGQETQYF	TGTGCTAGTGGTTTGGGGGAACAGGGGCAAGAGACCCAGTACTTC
NA	NA	TRBV2	TRBJ1-2	CASEIGGNYGYTF	TGTGCCAGCGAGATCGGCGGAAACTATGGCTACACCTTC
NA	NA	TRBV18	TRBJ1-1	CASSFQGGDTEAFF	TGTGCCAGCTCTTTTCAAGGAGGCGACACTGAAGCTTTCTTT
NA	NA	TRBV30	TRBJ2-1	CAFRSSYNEQFF	TGTGCCTTCCGTAGCTCCTACAATGAGCAGTTCTTC
NA	NA	TRBV18	TRBJ1-4	CASSPREVSGEKLFF	TGTGCCAGCTCACCACGGGAGGTTTCGGGTGAAAAACTGTTTTTT
TRBD1	NA	TRBV5-1	TRBJ2-5	CASRQGANQETQYF	TGCGCCAGCAGACAGGGGGCGAACCAAGAGACCCAGTACTTC
NA	NA	TRBV13	TRBJ1-2	CASSIHLGGTRRGYGYTF	TGTGCCAGCAGCATTCATTTAGGGGGGACACGCCGGGGCTATGGCTACACCTTC
NA	NA	TRBV28	TRBJ1-1	CASSLPGRENTEAFF	TGTGCCAGCAGTTTGCCCGGACGGGAGAACACTGAAGCTTTCTTT
NA	NA	TRBV6-5	TRBJ1-6	CASSRSGGPLLTLHF	TGTGCCAGCAGCCGTTCCGGGGGCCCGCTTTTGACCCTCCACTTT
NA	NA	TRBV6-1	TRBJ1-1	CASSELGGNTEAFF	TGTGCCAGCAGTGAATTGGGGGGAAACACTGAAGCTTTCTTT
NA	NA	TRBV19	TRBJ2-3	CASSSVGALTDTQYF	TGTGCCAGTAGTTCGGTGGGGGCCCTCACAGATACGCAGTATTTT